The present T cell receptor (beta chain) was sequenced within a study of tumor and adjacent non-tumor tissue in lung cancer. Study details: On average, productive TCRbeta reads reached about 4.17 million per sample.

Per the germline V gene, CDR1 is MDHEN and CDR2 is SYDVKM. This CDR3 has 16 amino acids. Three rounds of nested PCR, following a modified ARM-PCR protocol, produced the TCRbeta library. TCRdb ran MiXCR on the multiplex PCR reads and lists one entry per CDR3 protein. Of approximately 76,000 distinct CDR3 sequences in the sample, under 70% are singletons; the top ten hold over 9.5%. No cell sorting was done before RNA was extracted from the tissue. Concerning this clonotype: The antigen is undetermined. An end of the junction differs from the germline gene, which may be a read error.

The study, taken as a whole, reports: TCR diversity was significantly greater in tumor than normal lung tissue.

This TCR was recovered from a woman aged 70-85 years with non-small cell lung cancer. This sequence joins TRBV28 and TRBJ1-5, with D possibly being TRBD1 (6 bases). Sample: lung tumor tissue. CDR3: CATSPVGGNSNQPQHF. The CDR3, as DNA: TGCGCCACCAGTCCCGTGGGGGGCAATAGCAATCAGCCCCAGCATTTT. Complete variable domain (other parts from reference TRBV28 and TRBJ1-5): DVKVTQSSRYLVKRTGEKVFLECVQDMDHENMFWYRQDPGLGLRLIYFSYDVKMKEKGDIPEGYSVSREKKERFSLILESASTNQTSMYLCATSPVGGNSNQPQHFGDGTRLSIL.